The T cell receptor (beta chain) under discussion was sequenced for a study of blood T cell repertoires in COVID-19. CDR1 SEHNR and CDR2 FQNEAQ come from the germline V gene (reference sequence). The trim removed 5 bases at V and 6 bases at J, leaving 13 bases unmatched. The CDR3 contains 17 residues. In the source study's methods: The authors estimated nucleated cell counts from reference gene primer amplification. This table comes from immunoSEQ multiplex PCR, and its TCRdb copy is limited to in-frame clones, with some not included. Clonal size and the V and J genes are those of that table, whereas D and trimming came from the DNA. Among fewer than 85,000 clones listed, less than 90% were seen once.

The clonotype was recovered from a human donor in a cohort sampled during active COVID-19. Material for sequencing was peripheral blood. The chain is built from TRBV7-9 and TRBJ2-3, with 11 bases matching TRBD2. Here the CDR3 reads CASSPTDSGRGRDTQYF. The CDR3 DNA is TGTGCCAGCAGCCCAACCGATAGCGGGAGGGGACGCGATACGCAGTATTTT. Using reference TRBV7-9 and TRBJ2-3 for the parts outside the CDR3, the full variable domain is DTGVSQNPRHKITKRGQNVTFRCDPISEHNRLYWYRQTLGQGPEFLTYFQNEAQLEKSRLLSDRFSAERPKGSFSTLEIQRTEQGDSAMYLCASSPTDSGRGRDTQYFGPGTRLTVL.